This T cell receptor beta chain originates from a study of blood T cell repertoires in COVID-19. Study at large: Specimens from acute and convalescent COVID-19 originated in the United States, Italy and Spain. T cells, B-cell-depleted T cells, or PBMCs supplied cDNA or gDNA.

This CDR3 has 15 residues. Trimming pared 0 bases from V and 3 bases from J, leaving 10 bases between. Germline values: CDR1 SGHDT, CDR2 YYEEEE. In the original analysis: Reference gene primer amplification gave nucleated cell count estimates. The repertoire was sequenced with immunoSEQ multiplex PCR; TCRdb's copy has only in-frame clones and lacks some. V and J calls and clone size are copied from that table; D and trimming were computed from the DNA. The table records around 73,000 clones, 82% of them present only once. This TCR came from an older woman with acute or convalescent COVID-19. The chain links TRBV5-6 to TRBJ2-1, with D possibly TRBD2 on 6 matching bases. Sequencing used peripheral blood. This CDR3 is CASSLGGTDYNEQFF. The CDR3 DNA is TGTGCCAGCAGCTTGGGCGGGACGGACTACAATGAGCAGTTCTTC.